These 21 T cell receptor beta chains share one sample of origin, sequenced in a study of blood T cell repertoires in COVID-19. The method was immunoSEQ multiplex PCR; TCRdb's version includes in-frame clones alone and lacks a portion of them. The data show roughly 220,000 clones, approximately 90% seen once. Sequencing was done on a sample of peripheral blood. Source of these receptors: a woman aged 50 to 60 with COVID-19, enrolled during active disease.

The chain couples TRBV7-9 to TRBJ1-3; the match to TRBD1 covers 9 bases. The J segment lost 8 bases and the V segment lost 5 bases, leaving 4 bases of the junction unmatched. This CDR3 has 13 residues. Germline CDR1 SEHNR, CDR2 FQNEAQ (reference sequence). CDR3 DNA sequence: TGTGCCAGCAGCCCTGGACAGGGGCACACCATATATTTT. It translates to CASSPGQGHTIYF.

This sequence joins TRBV5-8 and TRBJ2-1; 12 nucleotides match TRBD2. This CDR3 region has 15 residues. Germline trimming cut 0 bases from V and 5 bases from J; bases unmatched to any gene: 0. Germline lookup yields CDR1 SGHTS and CDR2 YDEGEE. The CDR3 coding sequence is TGTGCCAGCAGCTTGGGACTAGCGGGGGACAATGAGCAGTTCTTC. It yields the protein CASSLGLAGDNEQFF.

This chain connects TRBV6-5 to TRBJ1-5, with 7 bases fitting TRBD1. CDR1 is MNHEY and CDR2 is SVGAGI in the germline V gene. CDR3 length: 11 residues. The ends lost 11 bases at V and 8 bases at J; junction bases unmatched: 6. CDR3 bases: TGTGCCCCGGAGGGGGCCGAGCCCCAGCATTTT. This codes for CAPEGAEPQHF.

The rearrangement joins TRBV11-2 to TRBJ2-7; D is possibly TRBD1 (5 bases). V lost 5 bases and J 2 bases, leaving 13 bases between the germline ends. Germline V lookup: CDR1 SGHAT, CDR2 FQNNGV. The CDR3 is 14 amino acids. In nucleotides, the CDR3 is TGTGCCAGCAGCCCACAGGTTGCACCCTACGAGCAGTACGTC. Protein sequence: CASSPQVAPYEQYV.

The genes are TRBV5-8 and TRBJ2-4; D is unclear. This CDR3 contains 12 residues. In germline, CDR1 is SGHTS, CDR2 YDEGEE. Trimming removed 0 bases at V and 8 bases at J, with 6 bases between. DNA of the CDR3: TGTGCCAGCAGCTTGGTCCGGGACATTCAGTACTTC. Protein: CASSLVRDIQYF.

The gene calls are TRBV7-2 and TRBJ2-7, with TRBD1 identical over 7 bases. The germline CDR1 and CDR2 sequences are SGHTA and FQGNSA. The CDR3 consists of 13 residues. Trimming cost V 3 bases and J 3 bases; bases outside gene matches: 2. CDR3 sequence reads: CASSFDRVYEQYF. CDR3 DNA sequence: TGTGCCAGCAGCTTTGACAGGGTCTACGAGCAGTACTTC.

The chain uses TRBV11-3 and TRBJ2-1; 8 nucleotides match TRBD2. Germline loops: CDR1 SGHNT, CDR2 YENEEA. The CDR3 contains 16 residues. V shed 4 bases, J shed 10 bases, and the junction held 15 bases outside the gene matches. CDR3 nucleotide sequence: TGTGCCAGCAGCTCATTTAGGTCGGGGGGGTCCGGCGAGCAGTTCTTC. Protein: CASSSFRSGGSGEQFF.

V is TRBV18 and J is TRBJ2-1; maybe TRBD2 (5 bases). The germline V and J ends were trimmed by 6 bases and 11 bases, with 20 bases remaining between them. CDR1 is KGHSH, CDR2 LQKENI, per germline. The CDR3 has 14 residues. CDR3 sequence (DNA): TGTGCCAGCTCCTCAGAGTTCACCCGGGGTCAGCAGTTCTTC. Its protein is CASSSEFTRGQQFF. Drawing the rest from reference TRBV18 and TRBJ2-1, the complete variable domain is NAGVMQNPRHLVRRRGQEARLRCSPMKGHSHVYWYRQLPEEGLKFMVYLQKENIIDESGMPKERFSAEFPKEGPSILRIQQVVRGDSAAYFCASSSEFTRGQQFFGPGTRLTVL.

The V call is TRBV30, the J call TRBJ2-2; 7 bases match TRBD2. This CDR3 contains 13 residues. The ends lost 3 bases at V and 6 bases at J; junction bases unmatched: 4. Germline V gives CDR1 GTSNPN, CDR2 SVGIG (reference sequence). The CDR3, as DNA: TGTGCCTGGAGATGGGGAGGGTCCGGGGAGCTGTTTTTT. Protein sequence: CAWRWGGSGELFF.

The chain has TRBV11-3 and TRBJ1-1, with 10 bases identical to TRBD1. Trimming removed 5 bases from V and 1 base from J; junction bases left unmatched: 7. This CDR3 spans 16 amino acids. Germline CDR1 and CDR2: SGHNT and YENEEA. This CDR3 reads CASSARQGAGNTEAFF. CDR3 nucleotides: TGTGCCAGCAGCGCCAGACAGGGGGCCGGGAACACTGAAGCTTTCTTT.

The chain links TRBV10-1 to TRBJ2-3; D is uncertain. Germline CDR1 and CDR2: WNHNN and SYGVQD (reference sequence). With 0 bases removed from V and 4 bases from J, the gap between germline ends came to 14 bases. There are 16 residues in the CDR3. The CDR3, as DNA: TGCGCCAGCAGTGAGTCTTACAGACCCGACCCAGATACGCAGTATTTT. Protein product: CASSESYRPDPDTQYF.

This chain connects TRBV20-1 to TRBJ1-2; 7 bases are shared with TRBD1. Per germline, CDR1 DFQATT and CDR2 SNEGSKA (reference sequence). V was pared by 3 bases and J by 6 bases, with 7 bases of the junction left unmatched. The CDR3 length is 13 residues. The CDR3, as DNA: TGCAGTGCTAGTGTGACAGGGAAGAATGGCTACACCTTC. Its protein is CSASVTGKNGYTF.

J is TRBJ1-5 and V is TRBV19; D is uncertain. Germline V gene lookup returns CDR1 LNHDA and CDR2 SQIVND (reference sequence). The CDR3 runs 13 residues. V was shortened by 8 bases and J by 4 bases, with 12 bases between the two germline ends. CDR3: CASGEALNQPQHF. The CDR3 nucleotides are TGTGCCAGTGGAGAGGCCCTTAATCAGCCCCAGCATTTT.

This clone was counted only a few times. V gene TRBV7-8 combines with J gene TRBJ2-7; 7 bases align to TRBD1. With V trimmed by 3 bases and J by 3 bases, 2 bases remained unmatched. There are 13 residues in the CDR3. Germline V gene sequence: CDR1 SGHVS, CDR2 FQNEAQ. This chain's CDR3 is CASSLGQNYEQYV. The CDR3, as DNA: TGTGCCAGCAGCTTGGGACAGAACTACGAGCAGTACGTC.

The V call is TRBV6-6, the J call TRBJ1-5, with a weak D call TRBD1 (6 bases). The CDR3 runs to 13 residues. Germline values: CDR1 MNHNY, CDR2 SVGAGI (reference sequence). The V gene lost 7 bases and the J gene lost 7 bases, with 14 bases spanning the gap. The CDR3 DNA is TGTGCCAGCACCCAAGGGGGAGGGCAGCCCCAGCATTTT. Its protein product is CASTQGGGQPQHF.

This CDR3 is CASSLLKRGTNTGELFF. CDR3 nucleotides: TGTGCCAGCAGCTTGCTGAAGCGGGGGACGAACACCGGGGAGCTGTTTTTT. This rearrangement joins TRBV5-4 to TRBJ2-2, with 8 nucleotides matching TRBD2. The length of the CDR3 is 17 residues. Germline V lookup: CDR1 SGHNT, CDR2 YYREEE (reference sequence). The ends lost 1 base at V and 0 bases at J; junction bases unmatched: 5.

J is TRBJ1-2 and V is TRBV5-8; possibly TRBD1 for D (6 bases). This CDR3 contains 14 residues. CDR1 is SGHTS, CDR2 YDEGEE, per germline. Trimming removed 4 bases at V and 6 bases at J, with 16 bases between. CDR3 coding DNA: TGTGCCAGCAGCCCTGGGGGCCTATACCATGGCTACACCTTC. Protein product: CASSPGGLYHGYTF.

The gene calls are TRBV6-4 and TRBJ1-2, with TRBD1 identical over 10 bases. Germline-derived CDR1 and CDR2 are MRHNA and SNTAGT. The CDR3 spans 15 residues. The V segment lost 6 bases and the J segment 8 bases; nucleotides outside the gene matches: 12. CDR3 bases: TGTGCCAGCAGCCTTTACTCGACAGGGGGCAAAGGCTACACCTTC. Protein: CASSLYSTGGKGYTF.

Only one count was recorded for this clone. This chain connects TRBV5-6 to TRBJ1-2, with D unclear. The V end was cut by 5 bases, the J end by 8 bases, with 22 bases between. The CDR3 contains 15 residues. CDR1 SGHDT and CDR2 YYEEEE come from the germline V gene. Here the CDR3 DNA reads TGTGCCAGCAGGCCCCTACGGACGGGGTTTGGCGGCTACACCTTC. Protein: CASRPLRTGFGGYTF.

The genes are TRBV6-5 and TRBJ2-7; 10 bases map to TRBD1. V was pared by 9 bases and J by 5 bases, with 7 bases of the junction left unmatched. This CDR3 is built from 13 residues. Germline-derived CDR1 and CDR2 are MNHEY and SVGAGI. DNA for the CDR3: TGTGCCAGTTGCCGGGACAGGGGAGACGAGCAGTACGTC. As protein: CASCRDRGDEQYV.

CDR3 sequence (DNA): TGTGCCAGCAGCTTGCCGGAAACACGGGGACTGTTTTTT. Its translation is CASSLPETRGLFF. The genes are TRBV5-5 and TRBJ1-4; D is unclear. V shed 1 base and J shed 13 bases, with 14 bases lying between them. The CDR3 is 13 residues long. CDR1 and CDR2 from the germline V gene are SGHKS and YYEKEE (reference sequence).